This passage covers 29 T cell receptor beta chains from one sample sequenced in a study of post-analysis software for immune sequencing data. The study, taken as a whole, reports: Included in a set of four or five TRBV segments more frequent in patients than controls were TRBV5-6, TRBV5-1 and TRBV20-1.

Researchers reported that TCR beta cDNA libraries carried unique molecular identifiers. MiXCR, applied by TCRdb to the PCR reads, yields one record per CDR3 protein. The data contain around 440,000 distinct CDR3 sequences, approximately 45% of them singletons. Antigens of these TCRs are unknown. Sequencing input: blood. The receptors shown here come from a girl aged 5 to 17 with multiple sclerosis.

The chain recombines TRBV25-1 with TRBJ2-5; D ambiguous. The J call may be wrong; the DNA end is better matched by TRBJ2-7. Germline CDR1 is MGHDK and CDR2 is SYGVNS. This CDR3 is built from 13 residues. The CDR3 DNA reads as TGTGCCAGCAGTCGTGGCACTTTCTACGAGCAGTACTTC. Amino acids: CASSRGTFYEQYF.

Notes on this clonotype: This may be a read error, as it is one base from a much larger clone. J is TRBJ2-5 and V is TRBV20-1, with TRBD2 identical over 11 bases. The V gene end was trimmed by 6 bases and the J gene end by 11 bases; junction bases not matched to a gene: 14. CDR1 is DFQATT, CDR2 SNEGSKA, per germline (reference sequence). This CDR3 has 14 residues. The CDR3 nucleotides read TGCAGTGCCCGGGGACTAGCGGAGAACAATGAGCAGTACTTC. It yields the protein CSARGLAENNEQYF.

The chain combines TRBV4-1 with TRBJ1-6, with D possibly matching TRBD1 (5 bases). V was shortened by 4 bases and J by 9 bases, with 19 bases between the two germline ends. Germline lookup yields CDR1 MGHRA and CDR2 YSYEKL. The CDR3 runs to 16 residues. The CDR3 nucleotides read TGCGCCAGCAGCCTAACGGGACCCGCGGCGGGTTCACCCCTCCACTTT. This sequence encodes CASSLTGPAAGSPLHF.

The genes are TRBV6-1 and TRBJ2-1, with D unclear. The V and J ends lost 4 bases and 0 bases respectively, with 7 bases between them. The V gene's germline CDR1 is MNHNS and CDR2 SASEGT. CDR3 size: 14 residues. CDR3 bases: TGTGCCAGCAGTGTTGCTAGCTCCTACAATGAGCAGTTCTTC. Protein: CASSVASSYNEQFF.

The J gene is TRBJ2-7, the V gene TRBV20-1; D call uncertain. The DNA end is a closer match to TRBJ2-5, so the J assignment may be wrong. Germline CDR1 reads DFQATT; CDR2 reads SNEGSKA (reference sequence). The length of the CDR3 is 13 residues. CDR3 sequence: CSARGQLQETQYF. CDR3 DNA sequence: TGCAGTGCTAGAGGCCAGCTTCAAGAGACCCAGTACTTC.

The gene calls are TRBV12-3 or TRBV12-4 and TRBJ1-5, with D uncertain. V lost 10 bases, J lost 7 bases, and 17 bases lay in between. The CDR3 contains 13 residues. The CDR3 spells CATTKGTTQPQHF. CDR3 DNA: TGTGCCACCACTAAAGGTACCACGCAGCCCCAGCATTTT.

V and J are TRBV6-2 or TRBV6-3 and TRBJ2-7; 7 nucleotides match TRBD2. The CDR3 is made up of 14 amino acids. Trimming cost V 5 bases and J 5 bases; bases outside gene matches: 9. The V gene's germline CDR1 is MNHEY and CDR2 SVGEGT. The CDR3 DNA reads TGTGCCAGCAGTCCCCGCATGGGAGGGGACGAGCAGTACTTC. It codes for CASSPRMGGDEQYF.

The chain joins TRBV7-9 to TRBJ2-7; perhaps TRBD1 as D (6 bases). V lost 1 base to trimming and J lost 2 bases, with 15 bases between them. Looked up from germline, CDR1 is SEHNR and CDR2 is FQNEAQ (reference sequence). The CDR3 totals 16 residues. The CDR3 loop is CASSLELGRGPYEQYF. The CDR3 DNA reads as TGTGCCAGCAGCTTAGAGTTGGGCAGGGGCCCCTACGAGCAGTACTTC.

The table lists this clonotype with a few counts. The junction differs from germline at one of its ends, possibly a read error. This rearrangement joins TRBV3-1 to TRBJ1-2, with 8 positions matching TRBD1. The germline V gene has CDR1 LGHDT and CDR2 YNNKEL (reference sequence). The CDR3 is 13 amino acids. The CDR3 region has the DNA TGTGACAGCAGCCAGGGGGCCGGCTATGGCTACACCTTC. This sequence encodes CDSSQGAGYGYTF. The whole variable domain, filled in from reference TRBV3-1 and TRBJ1-2, reads DTAVSQTPKYLVTQMGNDKSIKCEQNLGHDTMYWYKQDSKKFLKIMFSYNNKELIINETVPNRFSPKSPDKAHLNLHINSLELGDSAVYFCDSSQGAGYGYTFGSGTRLTVV.

CDR3 sequence: CAIKREGSYNEQFF. The DNA for the CDR3 is TGTGCCATTAAGCGGGAGGGGTCCTACAATGAGCAGTTCTTC. The chain is built from TRBV25-1 and TRBJ2-1; 10 nucleotides align to TRBD2. This CDR3 comprises 14 residues. Looked up from germline, CDR1 is MGHDK and CDR2 is SYGVNS. V gave up 10 bases and J gave up 1 base; unmatched junction bases: 4. The variable domain in full, completed from reference TRBV25-1 and TRBJ2-1, reads EADIYQTPRYLVIGTGKKITLECSQTMGHDKMYWYQQDPGMELHLIHYSYGVNSTEKGDLSSESTVSRIRTEHFPLTLESARPSHTSQYLCAIKREGSYNEQFFGPGTRLTVL.

This clonotype came up once. This chain links TRBV20-1 with TRBJ2-7; TRBD1 might be the D (5 bases). Trimming took off 2 bases at V and 9 bases at J, with 17 bases between the two ends. The CDR3 consists of 13 residues. Germline CDR1 reads DFQATT; CDR2 reads SNEGSKA (reference sequence). CDR3 coding DNA: TGCAGTGCTAGATTAGCCAGGGCCTCGGCGCAGTACTTC. It is translated as CSARLARASAQYF.

The chain is built from TRBV28 and TRBJ2-3, with D unresolved. The CDR3 sequence is 15 residues long. Trimming removed 7 bases at V and 1 base at J, with 15 bases between. CDR1 and CDR2 from the germline V gene are MDHEN and SYDVKM. For the CDR3, the DNA is TGTGCCAGCAATCCCATGGGCGTGGGCACAGATACGCAGTATTTT. Protein sequence: CASNPMGVGTDTQYF.

The chain links TRBV20-1 to TRBJ2-1, with D unresolved. Germline loops: CDR1 DFQATT, CDR2 SNEGSKA (reference sequence). The CDR3 has 13 residues. Deletions cut 0 bases from V and 5 bases from J, with 8 bases between. In nucleotides, the CDR3 is TGCAGTGCTAGAGATCACGGCAACAATGAGCAGTTCTTC. This encodes CSARDHGNNEQFF.

This clonotype has a handful of counts. V gene TRBV3-1 combines with J gene TRBJ2-7, with D uncertain. From germline, CDR1 is LGHDT and CDR2 YNNKEL (reference sequence). V dropped 1 base and J dropped 3 bases, with 7 bases sitting between them. The CDR3 sequence is 13 residues long. CDR3: CASSQAPGYEQYF. CDR3 nucleotides: TGTGCCAGCAGCCAAGCCCCTGGCTACGAGCAGTACTTC.

The rearrangement uses TRBV15 and TRBJ2-1; possible D gene TRBD2, 5 bases. CDR1 is LNHNV, CDR2 YYDKDF, per germline (reference sequence). This CDR3 comprises 12 residues. V was trimmed by 4 bases and J by 6 bases, leaving 7 bases between them. This CDR3 is CATSTGVNEQFF. Written as DNA, the CDR3 is TGTGCCACCAGCACCGGGGTCAATGAGCAGTTCTTC.

The V and J genes are TRBV5-1 and TRBJ2-1; TRBD2 matches 14 bases. This CDR3 has 17 residues. V shed 5 bases, J shed 3 bases, and the junction held 7 bases outside the gene matches. Germline lookup yields CDR1 SGHRS and CDR2 YFSETQ. The CDR3 DNA reads TGCGCCAGCAGAGCGGGACTAGCGGGAGCGAACTACAATGAGCAGTTCTTC. Encoded protein: CASRAGLAGANYNEQFF.

About this clonotype itself: One end of the junction is discordant with germline, which a read error may explain. The J gene is TRBJ2-1, the V gene TRBV20-1, with TRBD2 matching 8 bases. Germline CDR1 DFQATT, CDR2 SNEGSKA (reference sequence). This CDR3 comprises 16 residues. This chain's CDR3 is CSARDGGGGSCNEQFF. CDR3 in DNA: TGCAGTGCTAGAGATGGGGGCGGGGGGTCCTGCAATGAGCAGTTCTTC.

The chain combines TRBV6-5 with TRBJ1-3, with D tentatively TRBD1 (6 bases). The CDR3 has 14 residues. The germline gives CDR1 MNHEY, CDR2 SVGAGI. Trimming took 11 bases from V and 1 from J, leaving 15 bases between them. The CDR3 DNA follows: TGTGCCTCAGGCCAAGGGGGTTCTGGAAACACCATATATTTT. Translated, it gives CASGQGGSGNTIYF.

This clonotype was detected a few times. The chain uses TRBV5-1 and TRBJ2-1; TRBD2 matches 11 bases. J gave up 9 bases and V 5 bases, and 7 bases lay outside the gene matches. CDR3 length: 14 amino acids. Germline V gives CDR1 SGHRS, CDR2 YFSETQ. In DNA, the CDR3 is TGCGCCAGCAGACCGGGACTAGCGGACCTTGAGCAGTTCTTC. This encodes CASRPGLADLEQFF.

This chain links TRBV5-1 with TRBJ2-1, with no clear D. Germline loops: CDR1 SGHRS, CDR2 YFSETQ. This CDR3 has 13 residues. V shed 1 base and J shed 9 bases, with 11 bases lying between them. The CDR3 region is CASSLYPGPEQFF. The CDR3 nucleotides are TGCGCCAGCAGCTTGTATCCGGGCCCTGAGCAGTTCTTC.

The chain is built from TRBV14 and TRBJ2-4; D remains ambiguous. The J call may be in error: the DNA end matches TRBJ2-7 better. The germline V gene encodes CDR1 SGHDN and CDR2 FVKESK. The CDR3 loop spans 14 amino acids. CDR3 nucleotide sequence: TGTGCCAGCAGCCACCGGCAGCCGCTCTACGAGCAGTACTTC. Amino acids: CASSHRQPLYEQYF.

This clonotype was picked up a small number of times. This chain joins TRBV6-5 and TRBJ2-1, with D tentatively TRBD2 (5 bases). CDR1 is MNHEY and CDR2 is SVGAGI in the germline V gene. The CDR3 is 17 residues long. V lost 0 bases, J lost 0 bases, and 12 bases lay in between. CDR3 residues: CASSYSRGGSSYNEQFF. Written as DNA, the CDR3 is TGTGCCAGCAGTTACTCCCGCGGTGGGAGCTCCTACAATGAGCAGTTCTTC.

The chain uses TRBV7-2 and TRBJ1-4, with 7 bases aligning to TRBD1. Germline values: CDR1 SGHTA, CDR2 FQGNSA. With V trimmed by 3 bases and J by 8 bases, 6 bases remained unmatched. This CDR3 contains 14 residues. CDR3 loop: CASSFRGRREKLFF. DNA for the CDR3: TGTGCCAGCAGCTTTAGGGGGCGGCGGGAAAAACTGTTTTTT. The full variable domain, its missing parts supplied by reference TRBV7-2 and TRBJ1-4, is GAGVSQSPSNKVTEKGKDVELRCDPISGHTALYWYRQSLGQGLEFLIYFQGNSAPDKSGLPSDRFSAERTGGSVSTLTIQRTQQEDSAVYLCASSFRGRREKLFFGSGTQLSVL.

This clonotype was picked up many times. V usage is TRBV29-1 and J usage is TRBJ2-7; 11 bases are a match to TRBD1. V gave up 5 bases and J gave up 1 base; unmatched junction bases: 4. CDR3 length equals 14 residues. The germline gives CDR1 SQVTM, CDR2 ANQGSEA. Written as DNA, the CDR3 is TGCAGCGTTTCCGGGACAGGGGGGTCCTACGAGCAGTACTTC. Its protein is CSVSGTGGSYEQYF.

The table lists this clonotype with a few counts. The J gene is TRBJ1-5, the V gene TRBV29-1; no definite D call. V was cut by 0 bases and J by 0 bases, with 6 bases left in between. The CDR3 length is 14 residues. CDR1 SQVTM and CDR2 ANQGSEA come from the germline V gene. The CDR3 spells CSVEDQDSNQPQHF. CDR3 bases: TGCAGCGTTGAAGATCAGGATAGCAATCAGCCCCAGCATTTT.

This chain uses TRBV4-1 with TRBJ2-5; TRBD2 matches 7 bases. The end of the DNA fits TRBJ2-7 better, so the J call may be wrong. CDR1 and CDR2 (germline): MGHRA, YSYEKL. The CDR3 has 15 amino acids. The CDR3 DNA sequence: TGCGCCAGCAGCCAAATTAGGGAGGGAGGATACGAGCAGTACTTC. Protein: CASSQIREGGYEQYF.

A few counts support this clonotype. The chain recombines TRBV7-6 with TRBJ2-1; D not resolved. Germline lookup yields CDR1 SGHVS and CDR2 FNYEAQ. This CDR3 has 18 residues. Trimming cost V 0 bases and J 0 bases, with 15 bases left between them. The CDR3 bases are TGTGCCAGCAGCTTAGCACCGATGGGCAGCCTCTCCTACAATGAGCAGTTCTTC. Protein product: CASSLAPMGSLSYNEQFF.

The V call is TRBV4-3, the J call TRBJ2-7; 7 positions match TRBD2. The CDR3 runs 14 residues. Germline V gene data show CDR1 as LGHNA and CDR2 as YSLEER. J lost 2 bases, V lost 2 bases, and 3 bases had no gene match. This chain's CDR3 is CASSQRAGAYEQYF. In DNA, the CDR3 is TGCGCCAGCAGCCAAAGGGCGGGAGCCTACGAGCAGTACTTC.

This clonotype has more than one count but fewer than ten. CDR3 region: CAISLTSGSYNEQFF. The CDR3 region has the DNA TGTGCCATCAGCCTTACTAGCGGCTCCTACAATGAGCAGTTCTTC. The chain joins TRBV10-3 to TRBJ2-1; 8 bases are a match to TRBD2. Germline CDR1 and CDR2: ENHRY and SYGVKD. The ends lost 6 bases at V and 0 bases at J; junction bases unmatched: 4. The CDR3 covers 15 residues.